The 21 T cell receptor beta chains listed next were all sequenced from one sample in a study of blood T cell repertoires in COVID-19. Clones were read by immunoSEQ multiplex PCR, and TCRdb kept only the in-frame ones, dropping some. The repertoire holds nearly 85,000 clones, with about four fifths as singletons. The sample comprised peripheral blood. Receptors originate from a woman aged 55-75 years with acute or convalescent COVID-19.

The chain recombines TRBV27 with TRBJ1-6; D is undetermined. CDR1 is MNHEY, CDR2 SMNVEV, per germline (reference sequence). Trimming removed 2 bases at V and 5 bases at J, with 7 bases between. The CDR3 length is 14 residues. CDR3 nucleotide sequence: TGTGCCAGCAGTTTAGAGGAGAATAATTCACCCCTCCACTTT. It is translated as CASSLEENNSPLHF.

This sequence joins TRBV18 and TRBJ2-2; D might be TRBD2 (7 bases). V dropped 6 bases and J dropped 5 bases, with 16 bases sitting between them. CDR3 length equals 15 residues. The germline gives CDR1 KGHSH, CDR2 LQKENI. CDR3 in amino acids: CASSTGGHLTGELFF. Written as DNA, the CDR3 is TGTGCCAGCTCGACGGGGGGACACCTTACCGGGGAGCTGTTTTTT.

V and J are TRBV6-5 and TRBJ1-1; 7 bases align to TRBD1. The CDR3 spans 13 residues. Unmatched junction bases numbered 7, after V lost 6 bases and J lost 6 bases. CDR1 and CDR2 from the germline V gene are MNHEY and SVGAGI. Here the CDR3 DNA reads TGTGCCAGCAGCCCGACAGGGTACCCTGAAGCTTTCTTT. It encodes CASSPTGYPEAFF.

The CDR3 region is CASSLHRGDTEAFF. The CDR3 DNA reads as TGTGCCAGCAGCTTACACAGGGGGGACACTGAAGCTTTCTTT. V gene TRBV7-3 combines with J gene TRBJ1-1; TRBD1 matches at 8 bases. The CDR3 is 14 residues long. The V and J ends lost 2 bases and 3 bases, in that order; junction bases with no gene match: 2. From germline, CDR1 is SGHTA and CDR2 FQGTGA.

The chain links TRBV5-1 to TRBJ1-1, with 8 bases matching TRBD1. This CDR3 is built from 14 residues. Germline V CDR1 and CDR2: SGHRS, YFSETQ. V lost 7 bases, J lost 0 bases, and 5 bases stayed unmatched. The CDR3: CASGGQDMNTEAFF. CDR3 nucleotide sequence: TGCGCCAGCGGGGGACAGGACATGAACACTGAAGCTTTCTTT. The whole variable domain, remainder taken from reference TRBV5-1 and TRBJ1-1, is KAGVTQTPRYLIKTRGQQVTLSCSPISGHRSVSWYQQTPGQGLQFLFEYFSETQRNKGNFPGRFSGRQFSNSRSEMNVSTLELGDSALYLCASGGQDMNTEAFFGQGTRLTVV.

The chain links TRBV28 to TRBJ1-4; a weak D match, TRBD1 (5 bases). CDR1 is MDHEN and CDR2 is SYDVKM in the germline V gene. The V gene lost 5 bases and the J gene lost 4 bases, with 14 bases spanning the gap. The CDR3 runs to 15 residues. This CDR3 is CASSTSGTGNEKLFF. CDR3 bases: TGTGCCAGCAGTACTTCCGGGACTGGTAATGAAAAACTGTTTTTT.

The chain carries TRBV5-8 and TRBJ1-2; the match to TRBD1 covers 7 bases. The V segment lost 0 bases and the J segment 8 bases; nucleotides outside the gene matches: 4. The germline gives CDR1 SGHTS, CDR2 YDEGEE. CDR3 length: 13 residues. CDR3 residues: CASSLEQGFGYTF. The CDR3 bases are TGTGCCAGCAGCTTGGAACAGGGGTTCGGCTACACCTTC.

This clone was observed a single time. The rearrangement uses TRBV18 and TRBJ1-2; 10 bases match TRBD1. V lost 4 bases, J lost 2 bases, and 1 base stayed unmatched. Germline CDR1 reads KGHSH; CDR2 reads LQKENI. The CDR3 covers 14 residues. The CDR3 bases are TGTGCCAGCTCACGGGACAGGGGAAACTATGGCTACACCTTC. Translating gives CASSRDRGNYGYTF.

The rearrangement links TRBV5-1 to TRBJ2-3; 13 positions agree with TRBD2. CDR3 length equals 22 residues. The V gene end was trimmed by 4 bases and the J gene end by 0 bases; junction bases not matched to a gene: 20. Germline V gene data show CDR1 as SGHRS and CDR2 as YFSETQ. The CDR3 here is CASSVDPTSGRSANPSTDTQYF. DNA of the CDR3: TGCGCCAGCAGCGTCGATCCGACTAGCGGGAGGTCCGCAAACCCTAGCACAGATACGCAGTATTTT.

CDR3 region: CASSLGQGVYGYTF. CDR3 nucleotide sequence: TGTGCCAGCAGCCTTGGACAGGGAGTCTATGGCTACACCTTC. V gene TRBV2 combines with J gene TRBJ1-2; 8 bases are shared with TRBD1. The CDR3 consists of 14 residues. Germline V lookup: CDR1 SNHLY, CDR2 FYNNEI. With 6 bases clipped from V and 4 bases from J, the junction kept 7 bases outside the gene matches.

J is TRBJ1-6 and V is TRBV19; D is unclear. V lost 4 bases, J lost 5 bases, and 12 bases lay in between. The V gene's germline CDR1 is LNHDA and CDR2 SQIVND (reference sequence). There are 15 residues in the CDR3. The CDR3 DNA reads as TGTGCCAGTAGTAGCGGAGTTCAGCATAATTCACCCCTCCACTTT. Translated, it gives CASSSGVQHNSPLHF. The full variable domain, rest sourced from reference TRBV19 and TRBJ1-6, is DGGITQSPKYLFRKEGQNVTLSCEQNLNHDAMYWYRQDPGQGLRLIYYSQIVNDFQKGDIAEGYSVSREKKESFPLTVTSAQKNPTAFYLCASSSGVQHNSPLHFGNGTRLTVT.

This chain connects TRBV2 to TRBJ2-1, with a tentative D call TRBD2 (7 bases). Trimming stripped 4 bases from V and 6 bases from J, with 10 bases between. The germline V gene has CDR1 SNHLY and CDR2 FYNNEI. This CDR3 is built from 13 residues. CDR3: CASSAGGSNEQFF. The CDR3 DNA reads TGTGCCAGCAGTGCGGGGGGCTCCAATGAGCAGTTCTTC.

The gene calls are TRBV4-2 and TRBJ1-2; D remains unclear. The germline V and J ends were trimmed by 6 bases and 2 bases, with 13 bases remaining between them. The CDR3 runs 14 residues. CDR1 and CDR2 (germline): LGHNA, YNFKEQ. CDR3 nucleotide sequence: TGTGCCAGCAGTCCGCTGGAGGGCAACTATGGCTACACCTTC. Its translation: CASSPLEGNYGYTF.

The CDR3 is CASRAPPDTHTEAFF. In DNA form, the CDR3 reads TGTGCCAGCAGGGCGCCCCCCGACACCCACACTGAAGCTTTCTTT. The V call is TRBV2, the J call TRBJ1-1; D gene unclear. The CDR3 is 15 amino acids. Germline values: CDR1 SNHLY, CDR2 FYNNEI. V lost 6 bases to trimming and J lost 3 bases, with 17 bases between them.

This clone was recorded once. This sequence joins TRBV24-1 and TRBJ1-5; D is uncertain. The CDR3 loop spans 14 amino acids. Trimming removed 6 bases from V and 6 bases from J, with 14 bases in between. Germline-derived CDR1 and CDR2 are KGHDR and SFDVKD. For the CDR3, the DNA is TGTGCCACCAGTTCGGGTTCTCTAAGTCAGCCCCAGCATTTT. Protein product: CATSSGSLSQPQHF.

The chain combines TRBV7-9 with TRBJ1-2; D is ambiguous. Germline V gene sequence: CDR1 SEHNR, CDR2 FQNEAQ (reference sequence). This CDR3 has 13 residues. The V end was cut by 4 bases, the J end by 8 bases, with 14 bases between. The CDR3 region has the DNA TGTGCCAGCAGCTCCCCAAAAAACGGGGGCTACACCTTC. Its protein is CASSSPKNGGYTF.

The chain uses TRBV25-1 and TRBJ1-2; a possible D gene is TRBD1 (6 bases). This CDR3 has 14 residues. Trimming took off 5 bases at V and 8 bases at J, with 18 bases between the two ends. The germline V gene has CDR1 MGHDK and CDR2 SYGVNS. Here the CDR3 DNA reads TGTGCCAGCAGTCTCCTGGGGGACATCGGCGGCTACACCTTC. Encoded protein: CASSLLGDIGGYTF.

V and J are TRBV4-1 and TRBJ2-3; no clear D gene. Trimming took off 1 base at V and 1 base at J, with 6 bases between the two ends. The V gene's germline CDR1 is MGHRA and CDR2 YSYEKL. The CDR3 spans 14 residues. The CDR3 reads CASSQGLGTDTQYF. DNA for the CDR3: TGCGCCAGCAGCCAAGGGCTGGGCACAGATACGCAGTATTTT.

A note on this clone: The identical CDR3 is also encoded by other nucleotide sequences in the sample. This sequence joins TRBV5-1 and TRBJ2-7; 10 positions match TRBD1. V lost 4 bases and J lost 3; bases outside the gene matches: 4. The length of the CDR3 is 14 residues. The germline gives CDR1 SGHRS, CDR2 YFSETQ. CDR3 in amino acids: CASSPGQGFYEQYF. CDR3 coding DNA: TGCGCCAGCAGCCCGGGACAGGGGTTCTACGAGCAGTACTTC. Looking up the rest from reference TRBV5-1 and TRBJ2-7 gives the full variable domain: KAGVTQTPRYLIKTRGQQVTLSCSPISGHRSVSWYQQTPGQGLQFLFEYFSETQRNKGNFPGRFSGRQFSNSRSEMNVSTLELGDSALYLCASSPGQGFYEQYFGPGTRLTVT.

The chain carries TRBV6-5 and TRBJ2-1; D possibly corresponds to TRBD2 (6 bases). Germline assignment: CDR1 MNHEY and CDR2 SVGAGI. V was clipped by 5 bases and J by 4 bases, with 15 bases between them. This CDR3 is 15 amino acids long. The CDR3 DNA sequence: TGTGCCAGCAGTACTGAAGGCGGGATTTACAATGAGCAGTTCTTC. Protein product: CASSTEGGIYNEQFF.

This chain joins TRBV6-6 and TRBJ2-7, with 16 bases matching TRBD2. The V and J ends lost 6 bases and 6 bases, in that order; junction bases with no gene match: 5. The CDR3 sequence is 15 residues long. CDR1 and CDR2 (germline): MNHNY, SVGAGI (reference sequence). DNA for the CDR3: TGTGCCAGCAGCACGGGACTAGCGGGAGGGAGCGAGCAGTACTTC. Amino acid sequence: CASSTGLAGGSEQYF.